This TCR beta chain stems from a study of blood T cells in healthy people across ages. Using a J-beta primer mix together with a sample-barcoded 5' primer, a second PCR was run for about 6 to 11 cycles. In TCRdb, the 5' RACE reads were re-called with MiXCR into one record per CDR3 protein. This table has about 1.8 million distinct CDR3 sequences, 40% to 55% appearing once. V lost 7 bases to trimming and J lost 7 bases; unmatched junction nucleotides: 6. The CDR3 totals 13 residues. The chain has TRBV12-3 or TRBV12-4 and TRBJ2-3, with TRBD2 identical over 9 bases. The receptor was isolated from a woman aged 40 to 50 in good health. The sequencing input was blood. The CDR3 sequence: CASTLLAGYTQYF. In DNA form, the CDR3 reads TGTGCCAGCACCCTCCTAGCGGGGTATACGCAGTATTTT.